This T cell receptor beta chain was sequenced for a study of cytomegalovirus exposure and HLA in healthy donors. Study-level results: Later analysis placed DRB1 highest and HLA-C lowest in TCR association rates, which differed by HLA locus. Analysis was carried out at a later point, and it linked a missense DCLRE1C variant to TCR beta V- and J-gene trimming. Researchers counted 164 TCR beta chains as cytomegalovirus-associated.

Trimming removed 5 bases from V and 0 bases from J, with 11 bases in between. Germline CDR1 reads LNHDA; CDR2 reads SQIVND (reference sequence). The CDR3 totals 14 residues. The PCR used 60 Vbeta and 13 Jbeta primers. Assay: immunoSEQ multiplex PCR; the TCRdb copy retains only in-frame clones and omits some. Among fewer than 55,000 clones listed, about two thirds were seen once. In regard to this clone: Its antigen is currently unknown.

Sequencing used PBMCs. The sequence derives from a woman aged 50 to 65 in good health and CMV-seropositive. The chain links TRBV19 to TRBJ2-7; D unresolved. The CDR3 region is CASSPGVSSYEQYF. In DNA, the CDR3 is TGTGCCAGTAGTCCGGGTGTCAGCTCCTACGAGCAGTACTTC.